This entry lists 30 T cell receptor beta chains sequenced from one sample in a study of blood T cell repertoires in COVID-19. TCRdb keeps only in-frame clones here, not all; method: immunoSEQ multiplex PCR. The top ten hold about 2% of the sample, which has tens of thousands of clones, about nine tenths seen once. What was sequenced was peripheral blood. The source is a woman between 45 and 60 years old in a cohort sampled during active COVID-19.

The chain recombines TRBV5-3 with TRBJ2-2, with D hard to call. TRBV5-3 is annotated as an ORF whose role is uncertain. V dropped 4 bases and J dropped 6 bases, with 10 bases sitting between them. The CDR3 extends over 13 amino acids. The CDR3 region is CARSLRKPGELFF. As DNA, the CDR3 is TGTGCCAGAAGCCTCAGAAAACCCGGGGAGCTGTTTTTT.

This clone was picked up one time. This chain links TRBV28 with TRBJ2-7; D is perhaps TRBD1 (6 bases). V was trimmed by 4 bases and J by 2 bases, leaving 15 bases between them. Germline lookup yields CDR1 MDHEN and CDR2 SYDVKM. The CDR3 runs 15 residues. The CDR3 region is CASSSSGVVTYEQYF. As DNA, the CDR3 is TGTGCCAGCAGTTCCTCAGGGGTAGTCACCTACGAGCAGTACTTC.

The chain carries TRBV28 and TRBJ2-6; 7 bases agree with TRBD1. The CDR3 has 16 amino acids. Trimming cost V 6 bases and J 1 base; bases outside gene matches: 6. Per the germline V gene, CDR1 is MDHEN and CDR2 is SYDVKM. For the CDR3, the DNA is TGTGCCAGCAGCCACGGGACAGTTTCTGGGGCCAACGTCCTGACTTTC. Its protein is CASSHGTVSGANVLTF.

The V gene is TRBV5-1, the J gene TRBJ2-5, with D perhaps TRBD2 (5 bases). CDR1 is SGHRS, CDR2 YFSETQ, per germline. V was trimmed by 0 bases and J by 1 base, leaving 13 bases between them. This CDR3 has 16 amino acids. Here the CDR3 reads CASSLGRGEAQETQYF. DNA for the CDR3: TGCGCCAGCAGCTTGGGCCGGGGTGAGGCCCAAGAGACCCAGTACTTC.

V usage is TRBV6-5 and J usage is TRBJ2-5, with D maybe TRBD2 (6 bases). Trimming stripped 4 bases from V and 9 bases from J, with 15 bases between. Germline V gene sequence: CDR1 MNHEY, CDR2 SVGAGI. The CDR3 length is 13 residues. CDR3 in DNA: TGTGCCAGCAGTTCCGTTAGCGGCAGGTCCCAGTACTTC. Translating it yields CASSSVSGRSQYF.

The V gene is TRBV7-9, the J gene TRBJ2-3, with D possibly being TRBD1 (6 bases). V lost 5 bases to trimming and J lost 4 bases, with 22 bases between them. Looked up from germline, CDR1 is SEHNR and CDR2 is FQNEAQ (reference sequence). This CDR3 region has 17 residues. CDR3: CASSPPRVGGTSDTQYF. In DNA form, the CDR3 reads TGTGCCAGCAGCCCCCCCCGGGTAGGGGGAACTTCAGATACGCAGTATTTT.

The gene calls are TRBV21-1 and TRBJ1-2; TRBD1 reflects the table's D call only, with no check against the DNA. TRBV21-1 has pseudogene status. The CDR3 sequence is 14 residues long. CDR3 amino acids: CASSKGYRTYGYTF. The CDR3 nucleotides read TGTGCCAGCAGCAAAGGCTACAGAACCTATGGCTACACCTTC.

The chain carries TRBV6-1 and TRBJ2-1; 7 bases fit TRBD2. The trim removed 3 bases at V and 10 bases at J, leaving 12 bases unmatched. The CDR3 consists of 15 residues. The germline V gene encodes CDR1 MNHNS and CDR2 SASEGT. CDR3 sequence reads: CASSDLHGLDSEQFF. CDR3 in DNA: TGTGCCAGCAGTGATTTGCATGGACTAGATTCGGAGCAGTTCTTC.

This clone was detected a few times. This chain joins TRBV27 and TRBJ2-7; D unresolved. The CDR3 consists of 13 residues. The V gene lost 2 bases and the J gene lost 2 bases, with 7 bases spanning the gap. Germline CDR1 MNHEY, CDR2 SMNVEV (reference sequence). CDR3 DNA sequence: TGTGCCAGCAGTTTAAGGCGGACCTACGAGCAGTACTTC. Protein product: CASSLRRTYEQYF.

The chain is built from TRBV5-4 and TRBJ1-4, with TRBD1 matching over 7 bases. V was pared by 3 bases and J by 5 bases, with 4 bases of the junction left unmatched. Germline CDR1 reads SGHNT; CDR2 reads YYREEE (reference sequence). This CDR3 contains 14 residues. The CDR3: CASSSGTENEKLFF. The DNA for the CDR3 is TGTGCCAGCAGCTCCGGGACAGAAAATGAAAAACTGTTTTTT. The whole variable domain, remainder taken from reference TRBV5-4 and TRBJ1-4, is ETGVTQSPTHLIKTRGQQVTLRCSSQSGHNTVSWYQQALGQGPQFIFQYYREEENGRGNFPPRFSGLQFPNYSSELNVNALELDDSALYLCASSSGTENEKLFFGSGTQLSVL.

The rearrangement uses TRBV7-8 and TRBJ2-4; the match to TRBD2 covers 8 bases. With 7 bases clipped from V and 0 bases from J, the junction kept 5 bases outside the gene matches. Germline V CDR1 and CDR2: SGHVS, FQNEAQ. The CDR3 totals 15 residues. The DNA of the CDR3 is TGTGCCAGCACACCGGGGGGGGCAGCCAAAAACATTCAGTACTTC. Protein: CASTPGGAAKNIQYF.

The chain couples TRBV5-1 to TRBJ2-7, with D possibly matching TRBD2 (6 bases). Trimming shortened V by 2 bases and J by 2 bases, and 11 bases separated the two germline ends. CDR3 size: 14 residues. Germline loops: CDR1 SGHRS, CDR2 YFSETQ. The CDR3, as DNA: TGCGCCAGCAGCTTCGGGGGTGAACCCTACGAGCAGTACTTC. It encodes CASSFGGEPYEQYF.

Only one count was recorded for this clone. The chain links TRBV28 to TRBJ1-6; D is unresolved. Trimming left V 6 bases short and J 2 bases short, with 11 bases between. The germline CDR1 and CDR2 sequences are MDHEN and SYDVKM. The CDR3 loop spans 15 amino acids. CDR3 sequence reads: CASSRWEAYNSPLHF. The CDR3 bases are TGTGCCAGCAGCCGTTGGGAGGCCTATAATTCACCCCTCCACTTT.

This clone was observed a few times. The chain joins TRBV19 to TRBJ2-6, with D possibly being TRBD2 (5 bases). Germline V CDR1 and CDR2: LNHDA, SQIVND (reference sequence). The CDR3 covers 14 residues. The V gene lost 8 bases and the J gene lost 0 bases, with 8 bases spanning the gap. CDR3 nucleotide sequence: TGTGCCAGTTCTGAGGGCTCTGGGGCCAACGTCCTGACTTTC. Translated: CASSEGSGANVLTF. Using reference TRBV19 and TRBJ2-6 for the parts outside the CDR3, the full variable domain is DGGITQSPKYLFRKEGQNVTLSCEQNLNHDAMYWYRQDPGQGLRLIYYSQIVNDFQKGDIAEGYSVSREKKESFPLTVTSAQKNPTAFYLCASSEGSGANVLTFGAGSRLTVL.

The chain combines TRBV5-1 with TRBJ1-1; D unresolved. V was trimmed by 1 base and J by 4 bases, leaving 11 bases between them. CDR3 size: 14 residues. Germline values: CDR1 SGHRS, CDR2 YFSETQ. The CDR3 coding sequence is TGCGCCAGCAGCTTGTTAACCCGAGGCACTGAAGCTTTCTTT. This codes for CASSLLTRGTEAFF.

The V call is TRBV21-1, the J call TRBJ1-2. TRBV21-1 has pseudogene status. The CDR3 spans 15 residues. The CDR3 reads CASSKEVQGGGGYTF. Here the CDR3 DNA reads TGTGCCAGCAGCAAAGAGGTGCAAGGGGGGGGTGGCTACACCTTC.

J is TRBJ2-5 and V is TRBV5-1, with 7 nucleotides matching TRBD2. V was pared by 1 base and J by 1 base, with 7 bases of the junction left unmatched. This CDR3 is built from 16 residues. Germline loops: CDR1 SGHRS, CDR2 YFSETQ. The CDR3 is CASSLKQASGQETQYF. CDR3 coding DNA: TGCGCCAGCAGCTTGAAGCAGGCTAGCGGCCAAGAGACCCAGTACTTC.

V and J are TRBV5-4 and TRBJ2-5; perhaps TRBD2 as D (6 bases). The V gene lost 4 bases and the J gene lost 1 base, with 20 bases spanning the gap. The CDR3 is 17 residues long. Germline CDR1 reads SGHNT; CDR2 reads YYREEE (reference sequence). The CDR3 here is CASSLGSSGGTQETQYF. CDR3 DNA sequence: TGTGCCAGCAGCCTAGGTAGTAGCGGAGGTACCCAAGAGACCCAGTACTTC.

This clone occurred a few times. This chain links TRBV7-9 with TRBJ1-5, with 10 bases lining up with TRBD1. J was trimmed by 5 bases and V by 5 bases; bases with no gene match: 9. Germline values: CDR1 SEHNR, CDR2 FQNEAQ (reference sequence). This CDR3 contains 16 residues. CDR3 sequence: CASSPGQGTVDQPQHF. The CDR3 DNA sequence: TGTGCCAGCAGCCCGGGACAGGGGACGGTTGATCAGCCCCAGCATTTT.

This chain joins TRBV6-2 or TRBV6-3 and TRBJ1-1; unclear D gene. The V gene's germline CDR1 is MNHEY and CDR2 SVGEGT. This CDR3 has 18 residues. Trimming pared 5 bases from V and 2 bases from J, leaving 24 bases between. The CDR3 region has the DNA TGTGCCAGCAGTAACCCAAGGCGAGGAAGACGACGCAACACTGAAGCTTTCTTT. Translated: CASSNPRRGRRRNTEAFF.

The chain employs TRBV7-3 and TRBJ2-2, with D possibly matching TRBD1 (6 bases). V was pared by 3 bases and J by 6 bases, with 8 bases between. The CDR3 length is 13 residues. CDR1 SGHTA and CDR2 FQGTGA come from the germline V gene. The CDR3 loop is CASSFRGAGELFF. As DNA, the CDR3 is TGTGCCAGCAGCTTCAGGGGAGCCGGGGAGCTGTTTTTT. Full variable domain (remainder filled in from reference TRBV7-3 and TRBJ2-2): GAGVSQTPSNKVTEKGKYVELRCDPISGHTALYWYRQSLGQGPEFLIYFQGTGAADDSGLPNDRFFAVRPEGSVSTLKIQRTERGDSAVYLCASSFRGAGELFFGEGSRLTVL.

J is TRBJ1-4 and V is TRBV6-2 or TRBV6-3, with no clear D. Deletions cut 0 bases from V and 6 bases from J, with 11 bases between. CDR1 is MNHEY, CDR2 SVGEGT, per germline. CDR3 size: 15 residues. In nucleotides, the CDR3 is TGTGCCAGCAGTTACTCTGGGCCTCTTTATGAAAAACTGTTTTTT. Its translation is CASSYSGPLYEKLFF.

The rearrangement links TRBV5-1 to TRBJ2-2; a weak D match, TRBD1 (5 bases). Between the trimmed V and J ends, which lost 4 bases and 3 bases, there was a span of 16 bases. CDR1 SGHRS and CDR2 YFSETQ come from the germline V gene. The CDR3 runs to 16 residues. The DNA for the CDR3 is TGCGCCAGCAGCAGGGTGCAGGGTTCGGACACCGGGGAGCTGTTTTTT. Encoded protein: CASSRVQGSDTGELFF.

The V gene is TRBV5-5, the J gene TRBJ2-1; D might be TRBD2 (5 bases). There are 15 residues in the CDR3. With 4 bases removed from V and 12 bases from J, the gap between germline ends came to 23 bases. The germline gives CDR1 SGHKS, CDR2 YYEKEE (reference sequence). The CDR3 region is CASSILGVAHRGQFF. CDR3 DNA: TGTGCCAGCAGCATCCTCGGGGTCGCCCATCGTGGGCAGTTCTTC.

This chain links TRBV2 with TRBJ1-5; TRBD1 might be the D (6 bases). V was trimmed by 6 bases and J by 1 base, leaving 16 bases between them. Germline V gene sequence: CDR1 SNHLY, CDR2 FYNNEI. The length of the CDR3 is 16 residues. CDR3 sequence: CASSGLQGRSNQPQHF. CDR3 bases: TGTGCCAGCAGCGGCTTACAGGGACGGAGCAATCAGCCCCAGCATTTT.

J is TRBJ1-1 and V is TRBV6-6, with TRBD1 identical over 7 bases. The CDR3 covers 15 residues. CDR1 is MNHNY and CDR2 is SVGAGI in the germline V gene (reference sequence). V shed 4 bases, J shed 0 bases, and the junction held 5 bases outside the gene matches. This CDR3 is CASSLSGGLNTEAFF. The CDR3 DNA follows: TGTGCCAGCAGTTTATCAGGGGGACTGAACACTGAAGCTTTCTTT.

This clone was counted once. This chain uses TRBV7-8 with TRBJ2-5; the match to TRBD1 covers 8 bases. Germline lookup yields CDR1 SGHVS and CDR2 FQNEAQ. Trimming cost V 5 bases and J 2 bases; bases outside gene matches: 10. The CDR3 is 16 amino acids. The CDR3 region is CASSTGATGVQETQYF. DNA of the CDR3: TGTGCCAGCAGCACTGGGGCGACAGGGGTTCAAGAGACCCAGTACTTC.

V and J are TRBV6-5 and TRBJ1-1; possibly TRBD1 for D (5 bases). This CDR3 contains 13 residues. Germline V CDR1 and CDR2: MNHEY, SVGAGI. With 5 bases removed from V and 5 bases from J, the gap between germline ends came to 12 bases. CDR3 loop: CASSLTESTEAFF. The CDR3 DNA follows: TGTGCCAGCAGTCTGACAGAGTCTACTGAAGCTTTCTTT.

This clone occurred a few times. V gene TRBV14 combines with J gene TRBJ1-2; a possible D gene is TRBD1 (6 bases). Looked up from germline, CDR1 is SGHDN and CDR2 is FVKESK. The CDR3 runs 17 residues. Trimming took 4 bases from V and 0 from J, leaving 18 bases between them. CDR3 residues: CASSPISKTGTNYGYTF. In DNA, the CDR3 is TGTGCCAGCAGCCCAATCAGTAAAACAGGGACTAACTATGGCTACACCTTC.

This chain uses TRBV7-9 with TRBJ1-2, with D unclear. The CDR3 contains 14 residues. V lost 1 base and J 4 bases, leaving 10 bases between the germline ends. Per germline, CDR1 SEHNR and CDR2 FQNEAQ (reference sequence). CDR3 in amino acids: CASSLETPGYGYTF. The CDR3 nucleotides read TGTGCCAGCAGCTTAGAAACCCCCGGCTATGGCTACACCTTC.